These 19 T cell receptor beta chains came from one sample sequenced in a study of cytotoxic CD8 clonotypes in ibrutinib-treated CLL. The table came from immunoSEQ multiplex PCR; TCRdb's copy has only in-frame clones and leaves some out. Found here are approximately 300,000 clones, just under 80% of them singletons; the top ten hold more than 6%. The sample consisted of PBMCs, taken before ibrutinib treatment. The source of these receptors is a human donor with chronic lymphocytic leukemia.

The rearrangement links TRBV6-5 to TRBJ1-3, with a possible D match to TRBD1 (5 bases). From germline, CDR1 is MNHEY and CDR2 SVGAGI. The CDR3 consists of 16 residues. Trimming pared 2 bases from V and 0 bases from J, leaving 11 bases between. DNA for the CDR3: TGTGCCAGCAGTTACGGGGCCCGAGACTCTGGAAACACCATATATTTT. This encodes CASSYGARDSGNTIYF.

This chain connects TRBV18 to TRBJ2-7, with a weak D call TRBD2 (6 bases). The V end lost 2 bases, the J end lost 1 base, and 15 bases lay between the germline ends. The V gene's germline CDR1 is KGHSH and CDR2 LQKENI. The CDR3 sequence is 16 residues long. CDR3 region: CASSPSFGSMSYEQYF. CDR3 bases: TGTGCCAGCTCACCATCCTTCGGGAGTATGTCCTACGAGCAGTACTTC.

The V and J genes are TRBV25-1 and TRBJ2-4; D is possibly TRBD1 or TRBD2 (5 bases each). The CDR3 covers 16 residues. V was trimmed by 2 bases and J by 2 bases, leaving 13 bases between them. Germline lookup yields CDR1 MGHDK and CDR2 SYGVNS. CDR3 residues: CASSEKLGDSKNIQYF. In nucleotides, the CDR3 is TGTGCCAGCAGTGAAAAACTAGGGGATTCCAAAAACATTCAGTACTTC.

This clone was seen a single time. The chain carries TRBV29-1 and TRBJ1-5; no reliable D call. With 5 bases removed from V and 6 bases from J, the gap between germline ends came to 17 bases. The CDR3 loop spans 14 amino acids. Germline values: CDR1 SQVTM, CDR2 ANQGSEA. CDR3 nucleotides: TGCAGCGTTTCGCACGGAGGGCGGGGTCAGCCCCAGCATTTT. This translates into CSVSHGGRGQPQHF. Using reference TRBV29-1 and TRBJ1-5 for the parts outside the CDR3, the full variable domain is SAVISQKPSRDICQRGTSLTIQCQVDSQVTMMFWYRQQPGQSLTLIATANQGSEATYESGFVIDKFPISRPNLTFSTLTVSNMSPEDSSIYLCSVSHGGRGQPQHFGDGTRLSIL.

The chain uses TRBV19 and TRBJ2-3; D not resolved. Trimming stripped 1 base from V and 6 bases from J, with 5 bases between. The CDR3 has 12 residues. Per the germline V gene, CDR1 is LNHDA and CDR2 is SQIVND (reference sequence). CDR3 sequence reads: CASSIGLDTQYF. CDR3 coding DNA: TGTGCCAGTAGTATAGGTCTGGATACGCAGTATTTT.

The CDR3 sequence: CASGQNAYEQFF. DNA of the CDR3: TGTGCCAGCGGGCAGAATGCTTACGAGCAGTTCTTC. This chain links TRBV27 with TRBJ2-1; D remains unclear. Trimming shortened V by 8 bases and J by 10 bases, and 15 bases separated the two germline ends. Germline assignment: CDR1 MNHEY and CDR2 SMNVEV (reference sequence). The CDR3 is made up of 12 amino acids.

The CDR3 DNA reads as TGCGCCAGCAGCCCCCGGATCTCCTCTGGGGCCAACGTCCTGACTTTC. Translated: CASSPRISSGANVLTF. This sequence joins TRBV4-3 and TRBJ2-6; no clear D. Per germline, CDR1 LGHNA and CDR2 YSLEER. The CDR3 runs to 16 residues. Trimming took off 4 bases at V and 0 bases at J, with 10 bases between the two ends.

This clone was seen repeatedly, ten times or more. V and J are TRBV11-3 and TRBJ2-7; 12 bases match TRBD2. V dropped 5 bases and J dropped 1; count of bases not matched to a gene: 3. The germline CDR1 and CDR2 sequences are SGHNT and YENEEA. The length of the CDR3 is 15 residues. CDR3 in DNA: TGTGCCAGCAGCCTCGGGACTAGCGGGTCCTACGAGCAGTACTTC. It encodes CASSLGTSGSYEQYF.

The chain joins TRBV30 to TRBJ1-5; 7 nucleotides align to TRBD1. CDR3 length: 13 residues. Trimming took 5 bases from V and 5 from J; bases not matched to a gene: 6. In germline, CDR1 is GTSNPN, CDR2 SVGIG (reference sequence). In DNA form, the CDR3 reads TGTGCCTGGGGTCCAGGGGGGGATCAGCCCCAGCATTTT. Residues: CAWGPGGDQPQHF.

The CDR3 loop reads CASKGQGTYNEQFF. The CDR3 DNA is TGTGCCAGCAAGGGGCAGGGTACGTACAATGAGCAGTTCTTC. The chain carries TRBV28 and TRBJ2-1; TRBD1 is a possible D gene (5 bases). From germline, CDR1 is MDHEN and CDR2 SYDVKM. The CDR3 is made up of 14 amino acids. With 7 bases removed from V and 4 bases from J, the gap between germline ends came to 14 bases.

This chain links TRBV5-1 with TRBJ2-5, with unresolved D. The germline V and J ends were trimmed by 4 bases and 0 bases, with 10 bases remaining between them. CDR3 length: 14 amino acids. From germline, CDR1 is SGHRS and CDR2 YFSETQ. CDR3: CASSPPGNQETQYF. In nucleotides, the CDR3 is TGCGCCAGCAGCCCCCCGGGTAACCAAGAGACCCAGTACTTC.

The chain employs TRBV29-1 and TRBJ2-2; D unresolved. Germline V CDR1 and CDR2: SQVTM, ANQGSEA. There are 12 residues in the CDR3. V gave up 4 bases and J gave up 4 bases, with 7 bases separating them. The CDR3 sequence: CSVGLGTGELFF. The CDR3 DNA sequence: TGCAGCGTTGGGCTGGGCACCGGGGAGCTGTTTTTT.

The chain recombines TRBV6-5 with TRBJ2-3; TRBD2 agrees at 8 bases. This CDR3 region has 15 residues. Germline V gene data show CDR1 as MNHEY and CDR2 as SVGAGI. The J segment lost 2 bases and the V segment lost 4 bases, leaving 5 bases of the junction unmatched. CDR3 in DNA: TGTGCCAGCAGTTTAAGGCGGGAGGACACAGATACGCAGTATTTT. Its translation is CASSLRREDTDTQYF.

The rearrangement joins TRBV28 to TRBJ2-1, with no clear D. CDR1 is MDHEN, CDR2 SYDVKM, per germline. V lost 4 bases to trimming and J lost 10 bases, with 11 bases between them. This CDR3 spans 12 amino acids. This CDR3 reads CASSSTPREQFF. The CDR3 nucleotides read TGTGCCAGCAGTTCAACCCCCCGGGAGCAGTTCTTC.

The table lists this clone with a count of one. The V call is TRBV30, the J call TRBJ2-7, with TRBD2 matching over 9 bases. The germline V gene encodes CDR1 GTSNPN and CDR2 SVGIG (reference sequence). The CDR3 length is 15 residues. Trimming removed 2 bases from V and 2 bases from J; junction bases left unmatched: 7. CDR3 in DNA: TGTGCCTGGAGTAACGGGGTAGCGGGAGCCTACGAGCAGTACTTC. Its translation is CAWSNGVAGAYEQYF.

This chain uses TRBV6-5 with TRBJ2-3, with unresolved D. V lost 5 bases and J lost 0, with 12 bases in between. Germline CDR1 MNHEY, CDR2 SVGAGI. The CDR3 loop spans 15 amino acids. CDR3 amino acids: CASSSTASSTDTQYF. The CDR3 nucleotides are TGTGCCAGCAGTAGTACAGCTTCTAGCACAGATACGCAGTATTTT.

The chain joins TRBV7-2 to TRBJ1-4; D is unresolved. The CDR3 is 16 amino acids. Germline V gene data show CDR1 as SGHTA and CDR2 as FQGNSA. Trimming cost V 2 bases and J 0 bases, with 10 bases left between them. CDR3 DNA sequence: TGTGCCAGCAGCTTAATTCGCGGGACAACTAATGAAAAACTGTTTTTT. Protein product: CASSLIRGTTNEKLFF.

The V call is TRBV4-3, the J call TRBJ2-6, with TRBD2 matching 8 bases. V shed 0 bases, J shed 1 base, and the junction held 11 bases outside the gene matches. The germline V gene encodes CDR1 LGHNA and CDR2 YSLEER. This CDR3 has 20 amino acids. CDR3 bases: TGCGCCAGCAGCCAAGAAAGGCGGGGCGGGAGGAAATCTGGGGCCAACGTCCTGACTTTC. This codes for CASSQERRGGRKSGANVLTF.

The sample holds one count of this clone. This chain links TRBV5-4 with TRBJ1-2; 10 bases match TRBD1. The CDR3 has 15 amino acids. V lost 4 bases and J lost 4; bases outside the gene matches: 7. Looked up from germline, CDR1 is SGHNT and CDR2 is YYREEE (reference sequence). The CDR3 loop is CASSTGQGESYGYTF. The CDR3 region has the DNA TGTGCCAGCAGCACAGGACAGGGGGAGTCCTATGGCTACACCTTC.